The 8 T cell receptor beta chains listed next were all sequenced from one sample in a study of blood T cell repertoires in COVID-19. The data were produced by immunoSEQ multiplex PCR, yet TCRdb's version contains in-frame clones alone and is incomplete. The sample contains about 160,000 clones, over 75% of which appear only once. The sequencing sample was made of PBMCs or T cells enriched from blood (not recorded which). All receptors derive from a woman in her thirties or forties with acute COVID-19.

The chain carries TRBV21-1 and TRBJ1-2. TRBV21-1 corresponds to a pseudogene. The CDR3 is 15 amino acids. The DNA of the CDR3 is TGTGCCAGCAGCCCTCCGCGCGGGGAAAACTATGGCTACACCTTC. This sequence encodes CASSPPRGENYGYTF.

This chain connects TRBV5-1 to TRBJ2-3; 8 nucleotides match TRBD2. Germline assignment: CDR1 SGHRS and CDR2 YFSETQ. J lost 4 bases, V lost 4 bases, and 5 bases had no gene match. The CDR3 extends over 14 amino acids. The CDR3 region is CASSPGGPPDTQYF. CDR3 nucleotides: TGCGCCAGCAGCCCGGGAGGGCCCCCAGATACGCAGTATTTT. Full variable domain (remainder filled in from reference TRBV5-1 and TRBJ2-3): KAGVTQTPRYLIKTRGQQVTLSCSPISGHRSVSWYQQTPGQGLQFLFEYFSETQRNKGNFPGRFSGRQFSNSRSEMNVSTLELGDSALYLCASSPGGPPDTQYFGPGTRLTVL.

The CDR3 loop is CASSPAGGGYTF. For the CDR3, the DNA is TGCGCCAGCAGCCCGGCGGGTGGTGGCTACACCTTC. The chain recombines TRBV5-1 with TRBJ1-2; no reliable D call. CDR1 is SGHRS and CDR2 is YFSETQ in the germline V gene. Trimming took 4 bases from V and 7 from J, leaving 11 bases between them. This CDR3 has 12 residues. Drawing the rest from reference TRBV5-1 and TRBJ1-2, the complete variable domain is KAGVTQTPRYLIKTRGQQVTLSCSPISGHRSVSWYQQTPGQGLQFLFEYFSETQRNKGNFPGRFSGRQFSNSRSEMNVSTLELGDSALYLCASSPAGGGYTFGSGTRLTVV.

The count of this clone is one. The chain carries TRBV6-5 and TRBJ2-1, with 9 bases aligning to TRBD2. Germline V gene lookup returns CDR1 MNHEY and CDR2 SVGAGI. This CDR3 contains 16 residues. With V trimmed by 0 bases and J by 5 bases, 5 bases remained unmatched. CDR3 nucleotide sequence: TGTGCCAGCAGTTACTCGAGGATAGCGGGAGACAATGAGCAGTTCTTC. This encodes CASSYSRIAGDNEQFF.

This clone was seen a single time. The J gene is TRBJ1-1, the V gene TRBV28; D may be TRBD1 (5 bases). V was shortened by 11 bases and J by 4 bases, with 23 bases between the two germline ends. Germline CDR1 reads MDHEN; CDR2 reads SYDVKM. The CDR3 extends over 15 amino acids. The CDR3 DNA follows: TGTGCCCACAGGAGGGAAGGGACTCGGCGCACTGAAGCTTTCTTT. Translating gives CAHRREGTRRTEAFF.

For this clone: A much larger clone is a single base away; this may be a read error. DNA of the CDR3: TGTGCCAGCAGGGACAGCAGCAATCAGCCCCAGCATTTT. It translates to CASRDSSNQPQHF. The gene calls are TRBV12-3 or TRBV12-4 and TRBJ1-5; perhaps TRBD1 as D (6 bases). There are 13 residues in the CDR3. Trimming pared 6 bases from V and 1 base from J, leaving 7 bases between.

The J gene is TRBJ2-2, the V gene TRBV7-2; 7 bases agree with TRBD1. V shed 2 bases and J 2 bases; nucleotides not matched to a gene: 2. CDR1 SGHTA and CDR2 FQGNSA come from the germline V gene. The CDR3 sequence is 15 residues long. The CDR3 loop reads CASSLRTGNTGELFF. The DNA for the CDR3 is TGTGCCAGCAGCTTAAGGACAGGAAACACCGGGGAGCTGTTTTTT.

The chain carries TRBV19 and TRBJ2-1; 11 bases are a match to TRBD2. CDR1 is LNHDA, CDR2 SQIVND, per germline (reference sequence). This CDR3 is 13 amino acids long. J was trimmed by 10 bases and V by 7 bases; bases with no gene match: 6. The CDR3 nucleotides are TGTGCCAGTACCGGGACTAGCGGAGCCGAGCAGTTCTTC. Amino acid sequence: CASTGTSGAEQFF.